Presented here are 8 T cell receptor beta chains from one specimen sequenced in a study of cytotoxic CD8 clonotypes in ibrutinib-treated CLL. TCRdb's table, derived via immunoSEQ multiplex PCR, lists solely in-frame clones and lacks some. The profile shows about 300,000 clones, 60% to 80% of them singletons. The sample consisted of PBMCs, taken after 36 months of ibrutinib treatment. These receptors were taken from a human donor with chronic lymphocytic leukemia.

J is TRBJ1-2 and V is TRBV29-1; D is uncertain. The CDR3 spans 11 residues. From germline, CDR1 is SQVTM and CDR2 ANQGSEA. V was shortened by 4 bases and J by 8 bases, with 11 bases between the two germline ends. CDR3 residues: CSVGRLLGYTF. The CDR3 coding sequence is TGCAGCGTTGGGCGGCTTTTGGGCTACACCTTC.

V and J are TRBV20-1 and TRBJ2-5; D not resolved. The V end was cut by 3 bases, the J end by 1 base, with 3 bases between. Germline CDR1 reads DFQATT; CDR2 reads SNEGSKA (reference sequence). The CDR3 has 11 amino acids. DNA for the CDR3: TGCAGTGCTAGCCTCCAAGAGACCCAGTACTTC. Translating gives CSASLQETQYF.

V is TRBV2 and J is TRBJ2-3; TRBD1 might be the D (7 bases). Germline V gene sequence: CDR1 SNHLY, CDR2 FYNNEI. Trimming removed 0 bases at V and 2 bases at J, with 15 bases between. This CDR3 spans 17 amino acids. CDR3 residues: CASSEASGGRFTDTQYF. CDR3 DNA: TGTGCCAGCAGTGAAGCGTCAGGGGGGAGGTTCACAGATACGCAGTATTTT.

The V call is TRBV28, the J call TRBJ1-2; D gene unclear. V dropped 4 bases and J dropped 1 base, with 4 bases sitting between them. Germline V gene sequence: CDR1 MDHEN, CDR2 SYDVKM. This CDR3 has 12 residues. The CDR3, as DNA: TGTGCCAGCAGTTCACTTAACTATGGCTACACCTTC. Translating gives CASSSLNYGYTF.

This clone was seen a single time. The chain uses TRBV7-6 and TRBJ1-6, with a possible D match to TRBD1 (6 bases). This CDR3 has 15 amino acids. Trimming took 5 bases from V and 6 from J, leaving 14 bases between them. Germline-derived CDR1 and CDR2 are SGHVS and FNYEAQ. CDR3 nucleotide sequence: TGTGCCAGCAGCCTAAACCCAGGGGCTAATTCACCCCTCCACTTT. The encoded protein is CASSLNPGANSPLHF. Full variable domain (outside the CDR3, taken from reference TRBV7-6 and TRBJ1-6): GAGVSQSPRYKVTKRGQDVALRCDPISGHVSLYWYRQALGQGPEFLTYFNYEAQQDKSGLPNDRFSAERPEGSISTLTIQRTEQRDSAMYRCASSLNPGANSPLHFGNGTRLTVT.

This clone has more than one count but fewer than ten. The chain joins TRBV2 to TRBJ2-7; a possible D gene is TRBD1 (5 bases). V gave up 3 bases and J gave up 2 bases, with 8 bases separating them. Per the germline V gene, CDR1 is SNHLY and CDR2 is FYNNEI. The CDR3 contains 13 residues. CDR3 region: CASSDWGPYEQYF. CDR3 in DNA: TGTGCCAGCAGTGATTGGGGCCCCTACGAGCAGTACTTC.

V usage is TRBV4-1 and J usage is TRBJ1-2, with D uncertain. Trimming took off 2 bases at V and 4 bases at J, with 8 bases between the two ends. This CDR3 contains 13 residues. Germline CDR1 MGHRA, CDR2 YSYEKL. CDR3 in amino acids: CASSQIDSYGYTF. In nucleotides, the CDR3 is TGCGCCAGCAGCCAAATAGATAGCTATGGCTACACCTTC.

This rearrangement joins TRBV11-2 to TRBJ1-2, with D unclear. The germline V and J ends were trimmed by 0 bases and 13 bases, with 12 bases remaining between them. This CDR3 has 12 residues. Germline V CDR1 and CDR2: SGHAT, FQNNGV. CDR3 DNA: TGTGCCAGCAGCTTAGATAGGGCACTAAGCACCTTC. Protein sequence: CASSLDRALSTF.